This is a list of T cell receptor beta chains from one sample in a study of blood T cell repertoires in COVID-19. Sequencing used immunoSEQ multiplex PCR; TCRdb keeps in-frame clones, though not all of them. The table records around 36,000 clones, 80% to 90% of them present only once. Sequencing was carried out using peripheral blood. All receptors come from a man aged 45-65 years with acute or convalescent COVID-19. Both conserved end residues are part of each CDR3. Fields, in order: clone size, J gene, D gene, V gene, CDR3 protein, CDR3 DNA. D genes are given only for firm matches. Expanded clones are given a class, and other clones once, few, many or no size at all.

. TRBJ1-4 . TRBV28 CASSFRQGSEKLFF TGTGCCAGCAGTTTCAGGCAGGGGTCTGAAAAACTGTTTTTT
few TRBJ1-5 TRBD1 TRBV15 CATKNRGPNQPQHF TGTGCCACCAAGAACAGGGGACCCAATCAGCCCCAGCATTTT
. TRBJ2-5 TRBD2 TRBV19 CASSISGTSGQETQYF TGTGCCAGTAGTATCTCCGGGACTAGCGGCCAAGAGACCCAGTACTTC
. TRBJ2-7 . TRBV7-9 CASSSPSDSYEQYF TGTGCCAGCAGCTCACCTAGCGACTCCTACGAGCAGTACTTC
. TRBJ1-1 TRBD1 TRBV3-1/TRBV3-2 CASSATGGMTEAFF TGTGCCAGCAGCGCGACAGGGGGCATGACTGAAGCTTTCTTT
. TRBJ2-1 . TRBV5-4 CASSLFRGSNEQFF TGTGCCAGCAGCTTGTTTCGGGGTTCCAATGAGCAGTTCTTC
once TRBJ2-5 TRBD2 TRBV29-1 CSASGGEETQYF TGCAGCGCCAGCGGGGGGGAGGAGACCCAGTACTTC
. TRBJ2-5 . TRBV4-1 CASSQELRRETQYF TGCGCCAGCAGCCAAGAACTGAGGCGGGAGACCCAGTACTTC
. TRBJ2-1 TRBD1 TRBV19 CATTGRGIKLTYNEQFF TGTGCCACTACGGGCAGGGGGATAAAGTTGACCTACAATGAGCAGTTCTTC
. TRBJ2-3 TRBD1 TRBV3-1/TRBV3-2 CASSLGTASTDTQYF TGTGCCAGCAGCCTTGGGACAGCTAGCACAGATACGCAGTATTTT
. TRBJ2-1 . TRBV6-4 CASSDTVAGLYNEQFF TGTGCCAGCAGTGACACAGTGGCGGGACTTTACAATGAGCAGTTCTTC
. TRBJ1-1 TRBD1 TRBV29-1 CSVLPGTGSDTEAFF TGCAGCGTTCTACCTGGGACAGGATCGGACACTGAAGCTTTCTTT
. TRBJ1-1 . TRBV12-3/TRBV12-4 CASSFRVGTEAFF TGTGCCAGCAGTTTCAGGGTCGGCACTGAAGCTTTCTTT
. TRBJ1-3 . TRBV4-2 CASSRGTAGNTIYF TGTGCCAGCAGCCGGGGGACTGCTGGAAACACCATATATTTT
few TRBJ2-1 TRBD2 TRBV6-6 CASTQLAGGRNEQFF TGTGCCAGCACCCAACTAGCGGGAGGGCGCAATGAGCAGTTCTTC